This T cell receptor (beta chain) was captured in a study of blood T cells in healthy people across ages. Study conclusions and caveats: What prevented conclusive comparison of naive and antigen-experienced cells was that PBMCs were unsorted.

Primed by a sample-barcoded 5' primer and a J-beta primer mix, a second PCR proceeded for about 6 to 12 cycles. Sequencing yielded, for each sample, at least 3 million paired-end reads carrying CDR3. Each CDR3 protein gets one entry after TCRdb re-called the 5' RACE reads with MiXCR. The sample carries under 2,000,000 distinct CDR3 sequences, roughly 50% recorded once. In regard to this clonotype: What it recognizes is unknown.

V dropped 10 bases and J dropped 9 bases, with 8 bases sitting between them. CDR1 is SGHKS, CDR2 YYEKEE, per germline (reference sequence). The CDR3 loop spans 9 amino acids. V usage is TRBV5-5 and J usage is TRBJ2-1; D gene ambiguous. The origin of this receptor is a woman between 35 and 50 years old in good health. The specimen sequenced was blood. The CDR3 coding sequence is TGTGCCGGGAACAGTGAGCAGTTCTTC. This gives the protein CAGNSEQFF.